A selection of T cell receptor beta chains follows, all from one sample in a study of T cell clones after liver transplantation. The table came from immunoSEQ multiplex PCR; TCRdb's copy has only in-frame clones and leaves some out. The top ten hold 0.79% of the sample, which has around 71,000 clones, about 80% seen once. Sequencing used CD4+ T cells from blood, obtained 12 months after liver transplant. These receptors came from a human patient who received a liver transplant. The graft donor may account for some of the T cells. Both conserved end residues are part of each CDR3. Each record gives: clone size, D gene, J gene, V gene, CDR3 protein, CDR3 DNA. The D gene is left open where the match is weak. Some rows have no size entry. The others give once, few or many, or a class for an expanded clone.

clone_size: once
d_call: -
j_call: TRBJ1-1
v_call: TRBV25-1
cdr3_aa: CASSELEVNTEAFF
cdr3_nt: TGTGCCAGCAGTGAATTGGAGGTTAACACTGAAGCTTTCTTT

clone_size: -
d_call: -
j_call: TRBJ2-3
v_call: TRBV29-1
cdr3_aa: CSVLVTRPYRTDTQYF
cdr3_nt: TGCAGCGTTCTCGTAACTAGACCCTACCGCACAGATACGCAGTATTTT

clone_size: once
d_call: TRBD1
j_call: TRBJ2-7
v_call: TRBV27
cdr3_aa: CASSLHGTGSSYEQYF
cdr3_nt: TGTGCCAGCAGTTTACACGGGACAGGGTCCTCCTACGAGCAGTACTTC

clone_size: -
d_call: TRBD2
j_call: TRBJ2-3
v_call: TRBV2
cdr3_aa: CASSAGAGGTDTQYF
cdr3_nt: TGTGCCAGCAGTGCGGGAGCGGGGGGGACAGATACGCAGTATTTT

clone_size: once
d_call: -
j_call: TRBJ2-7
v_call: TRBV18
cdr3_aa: CASSPNSGDYEQYF
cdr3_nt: TGTGCCAGCTCACCGAATAGCGGAGACTACGAGCAGTACTTC

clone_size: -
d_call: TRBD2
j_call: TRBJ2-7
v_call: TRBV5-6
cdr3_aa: CASSLSPSGPHEQYF
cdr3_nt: TGTGCCAGCAGCTTGAGCCCTAGCGGGCCCCACGAGCAGTACTTC

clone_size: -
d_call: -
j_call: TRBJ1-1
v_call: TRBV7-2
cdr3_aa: CASSSRTEAFF
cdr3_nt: TGTGCCAGCAGCTCGCGGACAGAAGCTTTCTTT

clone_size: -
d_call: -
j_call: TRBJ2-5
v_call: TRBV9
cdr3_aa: CASSVGGPQETQYF
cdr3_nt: TGTGCCAGCAGCGTAGGGGGCCCACAAGAGACCCAGTACTTC

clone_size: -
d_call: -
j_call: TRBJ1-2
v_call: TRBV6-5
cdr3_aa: CASTQWGFRNYGYTF
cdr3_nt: TGTGCCAGCACCCAATGGGGGTTTAGGAACTATGGCTACACCTTC

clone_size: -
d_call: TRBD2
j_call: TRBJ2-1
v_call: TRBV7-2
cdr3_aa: CASTGLAFNEQFF
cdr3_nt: TGTGCCAGCACCGGACTAGCGTTCAATGAGCAGTTCTTC

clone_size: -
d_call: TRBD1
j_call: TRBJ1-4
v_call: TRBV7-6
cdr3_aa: CASSWNVGTGGEKLFF
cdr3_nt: TGTGCCAGCAGCTGGAATGTGGGGACAGGGGGCGAAAAACTGTTTTTT

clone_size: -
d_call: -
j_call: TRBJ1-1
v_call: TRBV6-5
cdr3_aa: CASSKTRGDTEAFF
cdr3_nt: TGTGCCAGCAGCAAAACTCGGGGGGACACTGAAGCTTTCTTT

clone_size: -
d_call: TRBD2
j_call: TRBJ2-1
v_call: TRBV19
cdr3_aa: CASSIDGGRSYNEQFF
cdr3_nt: TGTGCCAGTAGTATAGATGGCGGGAGATCCTACAATGAGCAGTTCTTC

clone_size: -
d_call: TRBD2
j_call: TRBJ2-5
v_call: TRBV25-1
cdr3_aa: CASSDTTSGRGETQYF
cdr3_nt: TGTGCCAGCAGTGATACCACTAGCGGGAGAGGAGAGACCCAGTACTTC

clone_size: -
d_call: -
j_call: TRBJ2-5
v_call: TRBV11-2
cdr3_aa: CASSLRGDMETQYF
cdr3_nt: TGTGCCAGCAGCTTAAGAGGTGACATGGAGACCCAGTACTTC

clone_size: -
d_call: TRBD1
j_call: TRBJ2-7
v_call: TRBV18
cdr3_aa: CASSRDSGSEQYF
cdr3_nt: TGTGCCAGCTCACGGGACAGTGGGAGCGAGCAGTACTTC

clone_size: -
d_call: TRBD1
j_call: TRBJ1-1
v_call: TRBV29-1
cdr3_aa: CSVFRQGNTEAFF
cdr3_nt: TGCAGCGTTTTCCGACAGGGCAACACTGAAGCTTTCTTT